This T cell receptor (beta chain) emerged from a study of shared clonotypes between healthy human individuals. Naive CD8 isolation took CD45RO-negative cells positively selected for CCR7 and excluded terminally differentiated effector memory CD45RA+ cells. Within Nashville, Tennessee resided all donors, each a Caucasian adult. TCRdb keeps only in-frame clones here, not all; method: immunoSEQ multiplex PCR. The data contain about 2.1 million clones, about 94% of them singletons. Germline V gene lookup returns CDR1 MDHEN and CDR2 SYDVKM. V was cut by 6 bases and J by 4 bases, with 19 bases left in between. The CDR3 extends over 15 amino acids.

This TCR was sampled from a man aged 18 to 30 in good health. Some clones in this sample may be carry-over from other donors' samples. Sequences were obtained from naive CD8+ T cells from PBMCs. The chain employs TRBV28 and TRBJ2-7; D is unclear. CDR3 sequence reads: CASSPRLTAQYEQYF. CDR3 sequence (DNA): TGTGCCAGCAGCCCACGCCTAACAGCACAATACGAGCAGTACTTC.